This T cell receptor (beta chain) was obtained from a study of T cells in Graves' hyperthyroidism and ophthalmopathy. This clonotype showed up many times. The ends were cut back, 7 bases at V and 9 bases at J, with 16 bases in the middle. The CDR3 is made up of 13 amino acids. Germline CDR1 MDHEN, CDR2 SYDVKM. Uncontrolled infections, other autoimmune diseases, pregnancy or lactation led to exclusion of patients. What was amplified from RNA transcripts were TCR beta CDR3 regions. The HTBI primer set drove a first-round RT-PCR of the TCR CDR3. Each CDR3 protein gets one entry after TCRdb re-called the multiplex PCR reads with MiXCR. Of around 500,000 distinct CDR3 sequences listed, roughly 15% were seen once; the top ten hold 14%.

The V call is TRBV28, the J call TRBJ2-1; TRBD2 might be the D (5 bases). The source is a woman aged 40 to 50 with Graves' hyperthyroidism. Sample: blood. CDR3 coding DNA: TGTGCCAGCACCCCCCAAAGGGCGGGTGAGCAGTTCTTC. It encodes CASTPQRAGEQFF.